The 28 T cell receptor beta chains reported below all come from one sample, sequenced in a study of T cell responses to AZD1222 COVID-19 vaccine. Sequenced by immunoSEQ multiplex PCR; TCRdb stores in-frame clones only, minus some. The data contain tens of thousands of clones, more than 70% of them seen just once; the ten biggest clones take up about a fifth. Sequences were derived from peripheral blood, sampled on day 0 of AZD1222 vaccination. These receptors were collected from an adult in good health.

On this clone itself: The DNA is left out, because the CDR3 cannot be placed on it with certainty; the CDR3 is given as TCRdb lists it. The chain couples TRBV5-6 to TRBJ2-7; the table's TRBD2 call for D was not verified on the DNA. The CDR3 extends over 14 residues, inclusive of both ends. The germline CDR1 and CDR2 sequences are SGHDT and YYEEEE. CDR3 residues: CASSLWASGSGKYF.

The CDR3 loop reads CASSTDQETQYF. The CDR3 DNA reads TGCGCCAGCAGTACAGACCAAGAGACCCAGTACTTC. V is TRBV5-1 and J is TRBJ2-5; D gene ambiguous. Trimming shortened V by 5 bases and J by 0 bases, and 5 bases separated the two germline ends. CDR3 size: 12 residues. The germline CDR1 and CDR2 sequences are SGHRS and YFSETQ. The full variable domain, with the rest looked up from reference TRBV5-1 and TRBJ2-5, is KAGVTQTPRYLIKTRGQQVTLSCSPISGHRSVSWYQQTPGQGLQFLFEYFSETQRNKGNFPGRFSGRQFSNSRSEMNVSTLELGDSALYLCASSTDQETQYFGPGTRLLVL.

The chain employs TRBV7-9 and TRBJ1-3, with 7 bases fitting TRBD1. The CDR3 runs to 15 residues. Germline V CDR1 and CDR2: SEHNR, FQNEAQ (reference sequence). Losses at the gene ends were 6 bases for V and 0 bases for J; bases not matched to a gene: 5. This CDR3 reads CASRRTGLSGNTIYF. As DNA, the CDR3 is TGTGCCAGCAGGCGGACAGGCCTCTCTGGAAACACCATATATTTT.

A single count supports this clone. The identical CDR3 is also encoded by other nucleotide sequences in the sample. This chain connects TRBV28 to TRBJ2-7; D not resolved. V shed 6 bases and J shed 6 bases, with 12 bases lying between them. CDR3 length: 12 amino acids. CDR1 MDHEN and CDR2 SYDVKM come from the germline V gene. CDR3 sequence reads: CASSSPPLEQYF. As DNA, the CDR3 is TGTGCCAGCAGCTCCCCCCCCCTCGAGCAGTACTTC. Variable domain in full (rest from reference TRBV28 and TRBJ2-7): DVKVTQSSRYLVKRTGEKVFLECVQDMDHENMFWYRQDPGLGLRLIYFSYDVKMKEKGDIPEGYSVSREKKERFSLILESASTNQTSMYLCASSSPPLEQYFGPGTRLTVT.

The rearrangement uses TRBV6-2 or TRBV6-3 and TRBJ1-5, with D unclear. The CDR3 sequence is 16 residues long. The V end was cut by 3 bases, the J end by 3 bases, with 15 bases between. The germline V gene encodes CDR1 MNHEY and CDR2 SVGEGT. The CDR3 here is CASSYTEMEPNQPQHF. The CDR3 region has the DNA TGTGCCAGCAGTTATACAGAAATGGAACCCAATCAGCCCCAGCATTTT.

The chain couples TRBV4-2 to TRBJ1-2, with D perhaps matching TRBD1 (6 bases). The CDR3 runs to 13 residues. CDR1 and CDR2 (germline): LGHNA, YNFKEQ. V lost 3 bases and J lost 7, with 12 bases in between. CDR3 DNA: TGTGCCAGCAGCCACACAGGGTATGGTGGCTACACCTTC. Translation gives CASSHTGYGGYTF.

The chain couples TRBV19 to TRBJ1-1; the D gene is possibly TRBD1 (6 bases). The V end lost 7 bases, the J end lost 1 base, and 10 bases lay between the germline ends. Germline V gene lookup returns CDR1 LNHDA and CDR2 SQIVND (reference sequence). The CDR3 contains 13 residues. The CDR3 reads CASKDRPNTEAFF. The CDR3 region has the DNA TGTGCCAGTAAGGACAGACCGAACACTGAAGCTTTCTTT. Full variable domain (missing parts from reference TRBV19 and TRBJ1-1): DGGITQSPKYLFRKEGQNVTLSCEQNLNHDAMYWYRQDPGQGLRLIYYSQIVNDFQKGDIAEGYSVSREKKESFPLTVTSAQKNPTAFYLCASKDRPNTEAFFGQGTRLTVV.

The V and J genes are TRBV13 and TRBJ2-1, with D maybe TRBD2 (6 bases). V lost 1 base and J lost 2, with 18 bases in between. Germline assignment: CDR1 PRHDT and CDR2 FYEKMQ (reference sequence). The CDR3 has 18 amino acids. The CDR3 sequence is CASSLVRDSAGTYNEQFF. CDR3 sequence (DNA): TGTGCCAGCAGCTTAGTTCGGGACTCCGCGGGGACCTACAATGAGCAGTTCTTC.

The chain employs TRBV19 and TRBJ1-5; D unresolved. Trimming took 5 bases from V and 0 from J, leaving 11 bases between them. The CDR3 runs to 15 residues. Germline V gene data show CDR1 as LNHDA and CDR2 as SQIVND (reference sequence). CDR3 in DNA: TGTGCCAGTAGTCCCATCCCTTATAGCAATCAGCCCCAGCATTTT. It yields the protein CASSPIPYSNQPQHF.

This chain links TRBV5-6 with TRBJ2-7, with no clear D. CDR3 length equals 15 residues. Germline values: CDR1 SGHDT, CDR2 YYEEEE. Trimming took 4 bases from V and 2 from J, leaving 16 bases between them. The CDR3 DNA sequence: TGTGCCAGCAGCCTTTCCTTTCTTACCCCCTACGAGCAGTACTTC. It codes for CASSLSFLTPYEQYF.

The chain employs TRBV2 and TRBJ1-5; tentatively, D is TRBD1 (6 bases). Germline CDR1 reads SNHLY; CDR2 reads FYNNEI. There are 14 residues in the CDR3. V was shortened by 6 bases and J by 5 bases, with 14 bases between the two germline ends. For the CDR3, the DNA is TGTGCCAGCAGCCCACAGGGCGCCCATCAGCCCCAGCATTTT. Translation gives CASSPQGAHQPQHF.

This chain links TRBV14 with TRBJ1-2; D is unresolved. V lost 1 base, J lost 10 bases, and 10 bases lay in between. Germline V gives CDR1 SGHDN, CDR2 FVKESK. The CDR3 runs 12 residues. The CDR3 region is CASSQVGRHYTF. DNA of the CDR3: TGTGCCAGCAGCCAAGTGGGCAGGCACTACACCTTC.

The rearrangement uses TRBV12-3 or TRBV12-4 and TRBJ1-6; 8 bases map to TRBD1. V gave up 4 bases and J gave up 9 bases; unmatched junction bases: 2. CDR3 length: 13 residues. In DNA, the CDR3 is TGTGCCAGCAGTTGGACAGGGAGTTCACCCCTCCACTTT. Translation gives CASSWTGSSPLHF.

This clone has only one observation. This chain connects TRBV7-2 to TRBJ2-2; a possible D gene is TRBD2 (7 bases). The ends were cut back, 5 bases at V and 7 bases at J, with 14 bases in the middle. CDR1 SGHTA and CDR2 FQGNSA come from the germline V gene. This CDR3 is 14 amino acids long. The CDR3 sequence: CASSTGLAVGELFF. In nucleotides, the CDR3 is TGTGCCAGCAGCACAGGGCTAGCGGTCGGGGAGCTGTTTTTT.

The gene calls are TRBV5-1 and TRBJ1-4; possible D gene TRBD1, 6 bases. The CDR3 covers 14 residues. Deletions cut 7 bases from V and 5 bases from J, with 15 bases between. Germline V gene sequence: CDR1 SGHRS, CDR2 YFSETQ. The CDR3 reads CASGAGAQNEKLFF. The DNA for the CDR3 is TGCGCCAGCGGGGCAGGGGCGCAGAATGAAAAACTGTTTTTT.

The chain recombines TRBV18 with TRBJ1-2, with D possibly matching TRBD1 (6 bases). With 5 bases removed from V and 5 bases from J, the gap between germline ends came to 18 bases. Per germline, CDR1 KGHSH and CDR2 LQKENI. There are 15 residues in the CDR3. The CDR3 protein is CASSATVDRPYGYTF. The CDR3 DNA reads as TGTGCCAGCTCAGCCACCGTGGACAGACCTTATGGCTACACCTTC. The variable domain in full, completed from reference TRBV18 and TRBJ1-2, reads NAGVMQNPRHLVRRRGQEARLRCSPMKGHSHVYWYRQLPEEGLKFMVYLQKENIIDESGMPKERFSAEFPKEGPSILRIQQVVRGDSAAYFCASSATVDRPYGYTFGSGTRLTVV.

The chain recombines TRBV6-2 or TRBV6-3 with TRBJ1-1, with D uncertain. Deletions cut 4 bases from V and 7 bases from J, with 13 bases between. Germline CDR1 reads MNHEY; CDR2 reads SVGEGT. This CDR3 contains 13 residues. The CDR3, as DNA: TGTGCCAGCAGTTCCTCATTGGCTGGTGAAGCTTTCTTT. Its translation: CASSSSLAGEAFF.

The CDR3 nucleotides are TGCAGCGTTGTTGAAGGAAACACCATATATTTT. Protein: CSVVEGNTIYF. The chain has TRBV29-1 and TRBJ1-3, with no clear D. Trimming pared 4 bases from V and 4 bases from J, leaving 5 bases between. CDR3 length: 11 amino acids. The germline CDR1 and CDR2 sequences are SQVTM and ANQGSEA.

CDR3 sequence reads: CASRRTGDTEAFF. The CDR3 DNA follows: TGTGCCAGCAGGAGAACAGGCGACACTGAAGCTTTCTTT. The genes are TRBV28 and TRBJ1-1; tentative D call: TRBD1 (5 bases). Germline values: CDR1 MDHEN, CDR2 SYDVKM. The CDR3 contains 13 residues. Deletions cut 6 bases from V and 3 bases from J, with 11 bases between.

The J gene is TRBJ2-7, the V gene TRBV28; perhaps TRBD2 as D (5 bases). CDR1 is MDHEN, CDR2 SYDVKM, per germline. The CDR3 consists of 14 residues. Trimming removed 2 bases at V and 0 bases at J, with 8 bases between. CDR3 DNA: TGTGCCAGCAGTTTACTAGCCGCCTCCTACGAGCAGTACTTC. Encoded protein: CASSLLAASYEQYF.

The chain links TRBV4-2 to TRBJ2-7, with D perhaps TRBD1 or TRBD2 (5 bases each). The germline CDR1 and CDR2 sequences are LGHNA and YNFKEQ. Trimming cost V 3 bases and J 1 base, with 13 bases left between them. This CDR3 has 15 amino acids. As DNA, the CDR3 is TGTGCCAGCAGCCAGGAACGGGACCCTTCCTACGAGCAGTACTTC. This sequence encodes CASSQERDPSYEQYF.

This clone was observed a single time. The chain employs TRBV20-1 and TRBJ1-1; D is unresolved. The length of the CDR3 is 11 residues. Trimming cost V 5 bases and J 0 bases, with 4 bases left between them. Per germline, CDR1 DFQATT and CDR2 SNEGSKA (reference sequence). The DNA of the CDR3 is TGCAGTGCTTTTATGAACACTGAAGCTTTCTTT. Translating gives CSAFMNTEAFF.

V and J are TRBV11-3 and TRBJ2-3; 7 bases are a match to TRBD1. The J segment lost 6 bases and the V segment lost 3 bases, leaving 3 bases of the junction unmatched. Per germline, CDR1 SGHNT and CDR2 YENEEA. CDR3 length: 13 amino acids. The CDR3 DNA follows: TGTGCCAGCAGCTTGACAGGGCAGGATACGCAGTATTTT. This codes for CASSLTGQDTQYF.

The CDR3 protein is CASSTEGGRLYEQYF. The CDR3 DNA reads TGTGCCAGTAGTACCGAGGGGGGGAGACTCTACGAGCAGTACTTC. The J gene is TRBJ2-7, the V gene TRBV19; possibly TRBD2 for D (7 bases). V was trimmed by 4 bases and J by 3 bases, leaving 16 bases between them. The CDR3 covers 15 residues. Germline-derived CDR1 and CDR2 are LNHDA and SQIVND (reference sequence).

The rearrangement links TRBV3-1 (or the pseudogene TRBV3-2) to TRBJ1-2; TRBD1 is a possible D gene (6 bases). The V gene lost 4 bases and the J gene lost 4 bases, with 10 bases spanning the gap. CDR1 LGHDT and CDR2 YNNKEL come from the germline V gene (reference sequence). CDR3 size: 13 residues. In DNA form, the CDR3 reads TGTGCCAGCAGCCCTGAAGGGGGCTATGGCTACACCTTC. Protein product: CASSPEGGYGYTF.

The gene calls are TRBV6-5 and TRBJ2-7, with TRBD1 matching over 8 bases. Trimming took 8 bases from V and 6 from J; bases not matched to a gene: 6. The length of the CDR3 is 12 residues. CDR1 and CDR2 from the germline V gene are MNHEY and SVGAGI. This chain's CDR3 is CASLDRVGEQYF. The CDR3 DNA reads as TGTGCCAGCCTGGACAGGGTAGGCGAGCAGTACTTC.

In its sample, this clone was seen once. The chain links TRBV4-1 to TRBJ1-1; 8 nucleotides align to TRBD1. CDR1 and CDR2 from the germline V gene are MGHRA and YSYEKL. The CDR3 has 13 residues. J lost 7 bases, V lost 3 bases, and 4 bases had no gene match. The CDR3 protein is CASSHPGQGEAFF. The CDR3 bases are TGCGCCAGCAGCCACCCAGGACAGGGTGAAGCTTTCTTT.

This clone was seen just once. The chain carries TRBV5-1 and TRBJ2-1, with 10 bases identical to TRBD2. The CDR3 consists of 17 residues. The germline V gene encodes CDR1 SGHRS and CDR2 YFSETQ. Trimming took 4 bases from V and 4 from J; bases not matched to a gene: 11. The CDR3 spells CASSPSTGTSAYNEQFF. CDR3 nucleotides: TGCGCCAGCAGCCCATCAACCGGGACTAGCGCGTACAATGAGCAGTTCTTC.